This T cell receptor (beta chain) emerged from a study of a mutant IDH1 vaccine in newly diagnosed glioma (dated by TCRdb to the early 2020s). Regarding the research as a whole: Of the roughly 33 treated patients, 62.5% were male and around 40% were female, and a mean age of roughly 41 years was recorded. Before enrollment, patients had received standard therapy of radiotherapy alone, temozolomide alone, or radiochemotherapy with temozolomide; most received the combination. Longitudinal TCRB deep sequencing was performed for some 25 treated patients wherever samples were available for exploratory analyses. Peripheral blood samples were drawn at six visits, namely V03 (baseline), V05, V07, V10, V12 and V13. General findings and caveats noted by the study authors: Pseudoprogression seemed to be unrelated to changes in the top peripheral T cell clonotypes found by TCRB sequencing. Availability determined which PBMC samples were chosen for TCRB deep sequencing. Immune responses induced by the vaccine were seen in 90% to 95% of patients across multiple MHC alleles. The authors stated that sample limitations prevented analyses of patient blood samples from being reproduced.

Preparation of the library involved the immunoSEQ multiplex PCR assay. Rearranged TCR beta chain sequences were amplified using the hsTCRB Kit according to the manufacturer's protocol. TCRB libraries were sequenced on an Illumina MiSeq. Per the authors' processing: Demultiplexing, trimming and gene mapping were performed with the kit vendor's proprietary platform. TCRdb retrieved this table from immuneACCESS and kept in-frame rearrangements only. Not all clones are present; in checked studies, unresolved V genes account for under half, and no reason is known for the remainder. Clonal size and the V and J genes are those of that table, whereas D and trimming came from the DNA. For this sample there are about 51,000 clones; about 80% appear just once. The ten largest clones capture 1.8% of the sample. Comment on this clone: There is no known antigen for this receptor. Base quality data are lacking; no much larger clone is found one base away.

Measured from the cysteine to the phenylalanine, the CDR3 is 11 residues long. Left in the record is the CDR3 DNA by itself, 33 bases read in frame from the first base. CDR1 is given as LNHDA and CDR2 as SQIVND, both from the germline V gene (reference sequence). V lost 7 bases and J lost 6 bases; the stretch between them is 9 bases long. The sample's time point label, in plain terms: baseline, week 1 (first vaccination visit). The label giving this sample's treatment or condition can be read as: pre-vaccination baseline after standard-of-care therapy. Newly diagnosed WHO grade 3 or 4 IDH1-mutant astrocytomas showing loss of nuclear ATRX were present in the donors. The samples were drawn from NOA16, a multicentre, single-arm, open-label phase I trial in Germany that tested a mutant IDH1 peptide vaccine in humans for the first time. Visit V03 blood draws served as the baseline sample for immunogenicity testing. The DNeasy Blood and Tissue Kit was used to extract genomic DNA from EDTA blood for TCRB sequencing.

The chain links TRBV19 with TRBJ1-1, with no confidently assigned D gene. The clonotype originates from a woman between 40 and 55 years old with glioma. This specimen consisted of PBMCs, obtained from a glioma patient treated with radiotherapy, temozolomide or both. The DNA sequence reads TGTGCCAGTATTAAAGTGGCTGAAGCTTTCTTT. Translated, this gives CASIKVAEAFF.